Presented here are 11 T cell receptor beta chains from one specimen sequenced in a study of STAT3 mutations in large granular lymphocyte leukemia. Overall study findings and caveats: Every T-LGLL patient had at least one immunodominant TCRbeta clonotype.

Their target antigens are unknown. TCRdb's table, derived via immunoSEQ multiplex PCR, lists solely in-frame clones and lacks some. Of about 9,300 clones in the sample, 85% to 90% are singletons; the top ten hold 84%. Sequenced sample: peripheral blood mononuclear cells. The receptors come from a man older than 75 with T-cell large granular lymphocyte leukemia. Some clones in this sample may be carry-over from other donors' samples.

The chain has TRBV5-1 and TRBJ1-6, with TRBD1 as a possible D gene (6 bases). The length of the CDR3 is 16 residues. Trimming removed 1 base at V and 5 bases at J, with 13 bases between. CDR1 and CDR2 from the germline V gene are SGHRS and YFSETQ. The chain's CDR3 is CASSLSPGQHNSPLHF. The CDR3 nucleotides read TGCGCCAGCAGCTTGTCGCCGGGACAACATAATTCACCCCTCCACTTT.

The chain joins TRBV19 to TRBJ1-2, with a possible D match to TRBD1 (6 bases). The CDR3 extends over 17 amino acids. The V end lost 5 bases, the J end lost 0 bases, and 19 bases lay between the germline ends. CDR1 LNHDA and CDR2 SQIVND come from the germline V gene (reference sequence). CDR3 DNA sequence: TGTGCCAGTAGTCCTCGACAGGCCGGCCTTTCTAACTATGGCTACACCTTC. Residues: CASSPRQAGLSNYGYTF. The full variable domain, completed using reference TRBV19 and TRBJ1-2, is DGGITQSPKYLFRKEGQNVTLSCEQNLNHDAMYWYRQDPGQGLRLIYYSQIVNDFQKGDIAEGYSVSREKKESFPLTVTSAQKNPTAFYLCASSPRQAGLSNYGYTFGSGTRLTVV.

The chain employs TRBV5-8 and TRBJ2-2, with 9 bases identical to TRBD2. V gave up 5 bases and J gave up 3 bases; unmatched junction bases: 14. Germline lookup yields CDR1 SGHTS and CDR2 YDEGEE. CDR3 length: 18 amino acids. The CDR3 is CASRSAGGLLWDTGELFF. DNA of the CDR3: TGTGCCAGCAGATCAGCGGGGGGCCTCCTCTGGGACACCGGGGAGCTGTTTTTT.

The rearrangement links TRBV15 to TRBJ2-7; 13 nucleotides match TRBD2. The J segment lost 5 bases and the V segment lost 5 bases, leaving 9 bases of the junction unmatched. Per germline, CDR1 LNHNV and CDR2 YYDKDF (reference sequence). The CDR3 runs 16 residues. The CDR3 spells CATSGGGLAGIDEQYF. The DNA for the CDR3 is TGTGCCACCAGCGGTGGGGGACTAGCGGGGATTGACGAGCAGTACTTC. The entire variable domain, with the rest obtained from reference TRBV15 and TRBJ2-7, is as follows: DAMVIQNPRYQVTQFGKPVTLSCSQTLNHNVMYWYQQKSSQAPKLLFHYYDKDFNNEADTPDNFQSRRPNTSFCFLDIRSPGLGDTAMYLCATSGGGLAGIDEQYFGPGTRLTVT.

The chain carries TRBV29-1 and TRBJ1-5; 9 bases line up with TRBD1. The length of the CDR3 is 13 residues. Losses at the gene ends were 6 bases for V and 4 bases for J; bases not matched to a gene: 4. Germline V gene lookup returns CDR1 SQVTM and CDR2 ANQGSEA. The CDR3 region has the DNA TGCAGCGTGGGACAGGGAAATAATCAGCCCCAGCATTTT. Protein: CSVGQGNNQPQHF.

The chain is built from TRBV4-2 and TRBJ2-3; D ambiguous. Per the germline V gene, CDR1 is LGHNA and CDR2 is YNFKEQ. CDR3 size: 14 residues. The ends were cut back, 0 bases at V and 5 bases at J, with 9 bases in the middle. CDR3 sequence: CASSQDQLEDTQYF. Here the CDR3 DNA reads TGTGCCAGCAGCCAAGATCAACTGGAAGATACGCAGTATTTT.

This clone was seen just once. For the CDR3, the DNA is TGCGCCAGCAGATCGGGACAGGGGGCTGACGGCTACACCTTC. Its translation: CASRSGQGADGYTF. This chain joins TRBV5-1 and TRBJ1-2; the match to TRBD1 covers 12 bases. Germline trimming cut 5 bases from V and 8 bases from J; bases unmatched to any gene: 7. The CDR3 extends over 14 amino acids. Germline-derived CDR1 and CDR2 are SGHRS and YFSETQ.

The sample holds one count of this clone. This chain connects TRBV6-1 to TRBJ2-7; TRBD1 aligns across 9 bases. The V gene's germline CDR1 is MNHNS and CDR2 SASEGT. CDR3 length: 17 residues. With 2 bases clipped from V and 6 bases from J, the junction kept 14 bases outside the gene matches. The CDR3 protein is CASSEPAAGTGHSEQYF. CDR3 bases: TGTGCCAGCAGTGAACCCGCCGCCGGGACAGGGCATTCCGAGCAGTACTTC.

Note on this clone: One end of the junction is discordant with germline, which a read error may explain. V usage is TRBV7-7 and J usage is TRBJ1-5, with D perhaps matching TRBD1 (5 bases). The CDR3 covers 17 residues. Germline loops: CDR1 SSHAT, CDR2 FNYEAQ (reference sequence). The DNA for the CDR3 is TGTGCTAGCAGCTCTAGCCGGGGGGGTGGGAGCAATCAGCCCCAGCATTTT. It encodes CASSSSRGGGSNQPQHF.

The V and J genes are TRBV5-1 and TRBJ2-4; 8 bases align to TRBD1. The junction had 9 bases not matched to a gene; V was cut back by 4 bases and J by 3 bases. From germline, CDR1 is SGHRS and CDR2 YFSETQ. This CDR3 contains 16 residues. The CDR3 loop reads CASSVDRAPHKNIQYF. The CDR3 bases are TGCGCCAGCAGCGTGGACAGGGCCCCCCACAAAAACATTCAGTACTTC.

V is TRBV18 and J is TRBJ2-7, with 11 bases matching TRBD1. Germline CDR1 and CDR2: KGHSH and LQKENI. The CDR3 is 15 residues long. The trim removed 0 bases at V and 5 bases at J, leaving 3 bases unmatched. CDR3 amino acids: CASSPPTGQGDEQYF. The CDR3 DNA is TGTGCCAGCTCACCACCAACGGGACAGGGGGACGAGCAGTACTTC.